This T cell receptor beta chain was observed in a study of T cell responses to AZD1222 COVID-19 vaccine. About the study: Whether given at about 4 or about 12 weeks, second doses were pooled.

The method was immunoSEQ multiplex PCR; TCRdb's version includes in-frame clones alone and lacks a portion of them. The table lists 130,000 to 150,000 clones, over 85% of them singletons. Germline assignment: CDR1 SGHRS and CDR2 YFSETQ. Trimming removed 4 bases at V and 1 base at J, with 11 bases between. This CDR3 contains 14 residues. With regard to this clone: No antigen is known for it.

Whole-study findings and limits: Of the AZD1222 recipients, only 5 to 7 were seropositive at baseline.

J is TRBJ2-5 and V is TRBV5-1; D is unresolved. The clonotype was recovered from an adult in good health. The sample in question was peripheral blood, obtained on day 0 of AZD1222 vaccination. The CDR3 is CASSPTVTQETQYF. CDR3 nucleotide sequence: TGCGCCAGCAGCCCTACAGTAACCCAAGAGACCCAGTACTTC.